The following is a T cell receptor (beta chain) sequence with its context. How the authors handled the data: Amplification of reference gene primers was used by the study to estimate nucleated cell counts. Repertoires were generated with immunoSEQ multiplex PCR, while TCRdb's copy carries only in-frame clones and drops some. V, J and clone size reflect that table, while D and trimming were determined from the DNA. The data show a few hundred thousand clones, over 75% seen once. This CDR3 has 10 residues. With 7 bases clipped from V and 9 bases from J, the junction kept 3 bases outside the gene matches. Germline-derived CDR1 and CDR2 are SQVTM and ANQGSEA. The sample originates from a study of blood T cell repertoires in COVID-19. Study background: Nucleic acid was either cDNA or gDNA, and it came from T cells, B-cell-depleted T cells, or PBMCs.

Clinical history reported by participants formed the basis on which cohorts were assigned. Recovered participants had two consecutive negative NP/OP PCR tests, healthcare professional clearance, or symptom resolution. The receptor comes from a woman between 35 and 50 years old who had recovered from COVID-19. Material for sequencing was PBMCs or T cells enriched from blood (not recorded which). The chain carries TRBV29-1 and TRBJ2-1; 7 bases are a match to TRBD1. The CDR3 coding sequence is TGCAGCGCCGGGACAGCTGAGCAGTTCTTC. This codes for CSAGTAEQFF.